This T cell receptor (beta chain) was sequenced during a study of blood T cell repertoires in COVID-19. The wider study: COVID-19 samples from acute and convalescent phases originated in the United States, Italy and Spain. Sources were T cells, B-cell-depleted T cells, or PBMCs; the material itself was cDNA or gDNA.

Measured with immunoSEQ multiplex PCR; TCRdb has only the in-frame clones, and not every one. The profile shows 290,000 or so clones, 90% of them singletons. Recovered Cohort 3 donors showed two negative PCRs, clearance, or symptom resolution. V lost 0 bases and J lost 10, with 10 bases in between. The CDR3 covers 12 residues. The V gene's germline CDR1 is MNHEY and CDR2 SVGAGI. The source is a young woman who had recovered from COVID-19. The sequenced material came from PBMCs or T cells enriched from blood (not recorded which). V usage is TRBV6-5 and J usage is TRBJ2-7, with D perhaps matching TRBD2 (5 bases). CDR3 sequence reads: CASSYSNSAQYF. CDR3 bases: TGTGCCAGCAGTTACTCGAATAGCGCACAGTACTTC.